This T cell receptor beta chain was sequenced during a study of human T cells and chemical hapten exposure. About the research overall: Patch tests containing 0.01% DPC, applied to the upper back, were read at 6 days. Study-wide results and caveats: Having alopecia, donors may respond immunologically unlike healthy people.

Per the original data handling: With a range of 23,224 to 690,600, the median per sample was around 97,000 TCRs. TCRdb independently ran MiXCR on the RACE reads; one entry per CDR3 protein. V and J calls and clone size were set by TCRdb, not the authors. This table has under 75,000 distinct CDR3 sequences, about 9% appearing once. A remark on this clonotype: Antigen unknown.

Time point meaning: patch test 2, 6 weeks after DPC sensitization. Treatment: therapeutic diphenylcyclopropenone sensitization with weekly scalp DPC. Trimming stripped 2 bases from V and 2 bases from J, with 10 bases between. Germline lookup yields CDR1 MGHRA and CDR2 YSYEKL. This CDR3 contains 14 residues. The input for sequencing was whole blood, taken in connection with sensitization to the hapten diphenylcyclopropenone (DPC). This TCR came from a woman aged 45-59 years with alopecia areata. Some clones in this sample may be carry-over from other donors' samples. The rearrangement joins TRBV4-1 to TRBJ2-7; TRBD1 is a possible D gene (5 bases). The CDR3: CASSQPGSAYEQYF. The CDR3 DNA is TGCGCCAGCAGCCAACCAGGGTCAGCCTACGAGCAGTACTTC.